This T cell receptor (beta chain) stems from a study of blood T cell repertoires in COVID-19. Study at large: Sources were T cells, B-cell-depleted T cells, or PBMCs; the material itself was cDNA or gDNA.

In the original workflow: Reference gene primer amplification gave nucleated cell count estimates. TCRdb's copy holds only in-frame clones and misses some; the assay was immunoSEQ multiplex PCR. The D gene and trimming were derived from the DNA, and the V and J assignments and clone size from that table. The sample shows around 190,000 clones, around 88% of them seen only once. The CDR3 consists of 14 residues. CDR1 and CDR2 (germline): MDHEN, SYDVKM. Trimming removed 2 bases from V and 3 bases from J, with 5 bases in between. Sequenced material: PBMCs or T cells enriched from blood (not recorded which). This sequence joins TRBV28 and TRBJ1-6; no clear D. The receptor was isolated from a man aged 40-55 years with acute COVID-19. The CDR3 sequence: CASSLQNYNSPLHF. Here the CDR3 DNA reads TGTGCCAGCAGTTTACAAAACTATAATTCACCCCTCCACTTT.